The sequence of this T cell receptor (beta chain) was determined in a study of OX40 agonist ivuxolimab in advanced cancers. Across the whole study: The mean age was approximately 60 years, ranging from 23 to 79, with over 70% of participants male. Study-level results: Expansion of clones was among the lowest in partial responders at 0.1-3.0 mg/kg.

Assay: immunoSEQ multiplex PCR; the TCRdb copy retains only in-frame clones and omits some. The sample holds 55,000 to 80,000 clones, roughly nine tenths seen once. The CDR3 sequence is 16 residues long. V lost 1 base to trimming and J lost 6 bases; unmatched junction nucleotides: 8. Germline assignment: CDR1 SGHVS and CDR2 FQNEAQ. As for this clone: The antigen remains unidentified.

The sample in question was CD4+ or CD8+ T cells sorted from blood, obtained in a trial of the OX40 agonist ivuxolimab. The rearrangement uses TRBV7-8 and TRBJ2-1; 8 nucleotides match TRBD2. The sequence came from an adult with an advanced solid tumor such as melanoma, head and neck, liver or kidney cancer. The DNA of the CDR3 is TGTGCCAGCAGCTTAGAGGGCGGGAGCGGGAGCAATGAGCAGTTCTTC. It encodes CASSLEGGSGSNEQFF.